The clone carrying this T cell receptor (beta chain) was picked up many times. Its matching antigen is unknown. Authors of the study amplified TCR beta CDR3 regions from RNA transcripts. Researchers ran a first-round RT-PCR on the TCR CDR3 using the HTBI primer set. TCRdb reprocessed the multiplex PCR reads with MiXCR, giving one entry per CDR3 protein. The table lists 400,000 or so distinct CDR3 sequences, around 15% of them singletons. Uncontrolled infection, other autoimmune disease, pregnancy or lactation excluded patients. The data originate from a study of T cells in Graves' hyperthyroidism and ophthalmopathy. The study, taken as a whole, reports: Separating ophthalmopathy from stable hyperthyroidism was achieved by a 13 V-J model.

This TCR came from a man aged 50 or older with Graves' ophthalmopathy. The sequenced material came from blood.

CDR3 loop: CASSPYRGADTQYF. CDR3 nucleotide sequence: TGTGCCAGCAGTCCCTACAGGGGGGCAGATACGCAGTATTTT. The chain combines TRBV2 with TRBJ2-3, with 8 bases identical to TRBD1. CDR3 length: 14 residues. The germline V gene has CDR1 SNHLY and CDR2 FYNNEI. Trimming removed 5 bases from V and 4 bases from J; junction bases left unmatched: 5.